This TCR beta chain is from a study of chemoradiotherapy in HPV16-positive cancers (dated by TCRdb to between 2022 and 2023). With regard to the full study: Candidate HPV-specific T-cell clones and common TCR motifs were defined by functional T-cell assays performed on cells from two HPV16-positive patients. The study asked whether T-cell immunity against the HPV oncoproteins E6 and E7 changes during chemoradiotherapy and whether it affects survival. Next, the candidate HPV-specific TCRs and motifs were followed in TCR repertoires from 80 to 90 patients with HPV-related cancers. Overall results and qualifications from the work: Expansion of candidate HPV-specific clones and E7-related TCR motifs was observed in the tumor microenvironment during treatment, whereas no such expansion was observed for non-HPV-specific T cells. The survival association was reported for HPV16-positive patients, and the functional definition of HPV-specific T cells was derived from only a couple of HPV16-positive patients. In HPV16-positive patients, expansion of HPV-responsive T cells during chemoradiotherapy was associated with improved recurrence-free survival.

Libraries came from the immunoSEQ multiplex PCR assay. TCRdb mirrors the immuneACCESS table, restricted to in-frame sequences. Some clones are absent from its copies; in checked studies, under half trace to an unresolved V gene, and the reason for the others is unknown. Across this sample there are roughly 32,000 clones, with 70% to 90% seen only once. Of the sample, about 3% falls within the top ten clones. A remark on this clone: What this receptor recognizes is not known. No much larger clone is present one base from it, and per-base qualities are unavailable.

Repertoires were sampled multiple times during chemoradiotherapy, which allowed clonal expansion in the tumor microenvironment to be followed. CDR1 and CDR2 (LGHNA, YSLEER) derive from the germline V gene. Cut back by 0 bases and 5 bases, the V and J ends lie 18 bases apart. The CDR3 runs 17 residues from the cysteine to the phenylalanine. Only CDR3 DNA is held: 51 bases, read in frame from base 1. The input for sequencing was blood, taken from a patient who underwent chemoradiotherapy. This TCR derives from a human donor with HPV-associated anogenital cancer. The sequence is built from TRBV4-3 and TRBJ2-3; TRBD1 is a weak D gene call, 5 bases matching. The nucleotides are TGCGCCAGCAGCCAAGAAACGGGTAGGGGTAGATTAGATACGCAGTATTTT. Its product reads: CASSQETGRGRLDTQYF.